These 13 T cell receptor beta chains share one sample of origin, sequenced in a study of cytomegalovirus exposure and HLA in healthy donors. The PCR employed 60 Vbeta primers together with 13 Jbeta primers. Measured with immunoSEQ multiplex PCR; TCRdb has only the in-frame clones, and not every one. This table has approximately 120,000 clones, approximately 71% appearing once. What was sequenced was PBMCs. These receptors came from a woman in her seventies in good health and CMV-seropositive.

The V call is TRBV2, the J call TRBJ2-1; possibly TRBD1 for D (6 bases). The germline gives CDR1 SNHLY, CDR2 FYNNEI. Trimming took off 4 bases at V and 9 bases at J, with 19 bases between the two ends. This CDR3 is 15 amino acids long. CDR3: CASSVNRAGSGEQFF. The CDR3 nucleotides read TGTGCCAGCAGTGTTAACAGGGCAGGGTCAGGTGAGCAGTTCTTC.

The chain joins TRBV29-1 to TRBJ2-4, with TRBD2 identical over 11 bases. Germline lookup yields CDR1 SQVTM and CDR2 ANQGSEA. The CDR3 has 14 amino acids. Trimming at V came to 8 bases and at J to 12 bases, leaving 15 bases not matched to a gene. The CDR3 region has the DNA TGCAGCTTCCGACTAGCGGGATCTGTAAGGGGTCAGTACTTC. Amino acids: CSFRLAGSVRGQYF.

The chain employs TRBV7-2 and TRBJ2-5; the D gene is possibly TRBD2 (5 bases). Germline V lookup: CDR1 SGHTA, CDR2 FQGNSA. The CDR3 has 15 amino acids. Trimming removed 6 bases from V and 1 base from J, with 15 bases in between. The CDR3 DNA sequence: TGTGCCAGCAGTCCCCCTGGAGGACTCCAAGAGACCCAGTACTTC. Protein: CASSPPGGLQETQYF.

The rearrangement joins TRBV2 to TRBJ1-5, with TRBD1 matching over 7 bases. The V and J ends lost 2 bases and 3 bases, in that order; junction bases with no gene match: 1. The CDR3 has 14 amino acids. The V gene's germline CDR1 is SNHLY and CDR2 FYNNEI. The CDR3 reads CASSEQGVNQPQHF. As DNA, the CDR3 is TGTGCCAGCAGTGAACAGGGGGTCAATCAGCCCCAGCATTTT.

CDR3: CAWMWDRGLNSPLHF. The CDR3 coding sequence is TGTGCCTGGATGTGGGACAGGGGATTGAATTCACCCCTCCACTTT. The genes are TRBV30 and TRBJ1-6; 10 bases align to TRBD1. Per the germline V gene, CDR1 is GTSNPN and CDR2 is SVGIG (reference sequence). The length of the CDR3 is 15 residues. V shed 4 bases, J shed 7 bases, and the junction held 7 bases outside the gene matches.

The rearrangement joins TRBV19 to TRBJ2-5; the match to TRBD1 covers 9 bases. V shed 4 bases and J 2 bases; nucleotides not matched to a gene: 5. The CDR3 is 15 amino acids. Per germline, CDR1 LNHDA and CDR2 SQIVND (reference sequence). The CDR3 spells CASSKGQGPQETQYF. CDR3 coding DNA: TGTGCCAGTAGTAAGGGACAGGGACCTCAAGAGACCCAGTACTTC.

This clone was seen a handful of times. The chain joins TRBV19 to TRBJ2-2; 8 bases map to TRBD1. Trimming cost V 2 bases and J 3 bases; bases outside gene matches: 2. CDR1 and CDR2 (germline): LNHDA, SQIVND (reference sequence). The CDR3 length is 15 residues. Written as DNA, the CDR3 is TGTGCCAGTAGTATACAGGGGGCCGACACCGGGGAGCTGTTTTTT. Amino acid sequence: CASSIQGADTGELFF.

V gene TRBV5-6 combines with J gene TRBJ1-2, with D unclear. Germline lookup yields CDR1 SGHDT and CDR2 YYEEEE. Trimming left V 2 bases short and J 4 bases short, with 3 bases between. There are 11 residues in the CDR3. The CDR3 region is CASSFGYGYTF. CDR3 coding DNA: TGTGCCAGCAGCTTCGGCTATGGCTACACCTTC.

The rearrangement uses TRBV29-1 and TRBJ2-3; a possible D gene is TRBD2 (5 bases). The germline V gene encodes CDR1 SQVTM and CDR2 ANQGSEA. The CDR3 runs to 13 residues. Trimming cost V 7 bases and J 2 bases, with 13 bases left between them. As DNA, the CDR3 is TGCAGCGCTCCACCACGGGACACAGATACGCAGTATTTT. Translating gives CSAPPRDTDTQYF.

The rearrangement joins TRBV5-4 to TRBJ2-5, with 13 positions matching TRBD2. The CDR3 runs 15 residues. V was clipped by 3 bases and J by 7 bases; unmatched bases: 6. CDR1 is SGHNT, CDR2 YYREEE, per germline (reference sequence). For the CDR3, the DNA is TGTGCCAGCAGCTCCGGACTAGCGGGGGAGGGGACCCAGTACTTC. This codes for CASSSGLAGEGTQYF.

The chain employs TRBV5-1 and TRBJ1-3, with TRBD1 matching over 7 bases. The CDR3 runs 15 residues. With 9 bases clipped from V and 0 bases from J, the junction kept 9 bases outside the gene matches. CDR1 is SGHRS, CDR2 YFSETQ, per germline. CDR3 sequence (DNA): TGCGCCACCAAGGAGGGGGCGATCTCTGGAAACACCATATATTTT. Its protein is CATKEGAISGNTIYF.

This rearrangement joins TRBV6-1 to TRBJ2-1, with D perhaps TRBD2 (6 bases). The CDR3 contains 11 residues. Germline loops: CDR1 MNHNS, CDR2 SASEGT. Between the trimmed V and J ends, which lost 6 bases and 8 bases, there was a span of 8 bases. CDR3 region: CASRKRDEQFF. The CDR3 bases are TGTGCCAGCAGGAAGCGGGATGAGCAGTTCTTC.

DNA for the CDR3: TGTGCCAGCTCATTAACAGAGTACTACGAGCAGTACTTC. This sequence encodes CASSLTEYYEQYF. This chain joins TRBV18 and TRBJ2-7; D uncertain. CDR1 and CDR2 from the germline V gene are KGHSH and LQKENI. Trimming left V 5 bases short and J 3 bases short, with 11 bases between. This CDR3 spans 13 amino acids.